These 12 T cell receptor beta chains were sequenced from one sample in a study of blood T cell repertoires in COVID-19. Only in-frame clones appear in the TCRdb table, and some are missing; sequencing was by immunoSEQ multiplex PCR. The sample has hundreds of thousands of clones, around 90% seen once; the top ten hold more than 6%. Sequences were obtained from peripheral blood. The receptors originated from a man in his sixties who had recovered from COVID-19.

This sequence joins TRBV5-5 and TRBJ2-2; D might be TRBD1 (5 bases). This CDR3 contains 16 residues. V lost 0 bases to trimming and J lost 6 bases, with 15 bases between them. Germline assignment: CDR1 SGHKS and CDR2 YYEKEE (reference sequence). This chain's CDR3 is CASSLVGHVTSGELFF. CDR3 nucleotides: TGTGCCAGCAGCTTGGTCGGACACGTAACGTCCGGGGAGCTGTTTTTT.

Comment on this clone: One end of the junction is discordant with germline, which a read error may explain. This chain joins TRBV5-6 and TRBJ1-2, with 8 nucleotides matching TRBD1. Germline lookup yields CDR1 SGHDT and CDR2 YYEEEE. The CDR3 length is 13 residues. CDR3 amino acids: CASSSRDRSPQGF. CDR3 nucleotide sequence: TGTGCCAGCAGCAGTCGGGACAGGTCGCCTCAGGGCTTC.

The table lists this clone with a few counts. The CDR3 DNA is TGTGCCAGCAGTAGCCTAGCGGGGGGGCCTGACACAGATACGCAGTATTTT. Translated: CASSSLAGGPDTDTQYF. V gene TRBV6-2 or TRBV6-3 combines with J gene TRBJ2-3, with 12 bases aligning to TRBD2. The CDR3 contains 17 residues. Trimming took 5 bases from V and 2 from J; bases not matched to a gene: 8. The V gene's germline CDR1 is MNHEY and CDR2 SVGEGT.

This chain links TRBV6-1 with TRBJ1-6; D is unclear. The CDR3 is 14 residues long. The germline V and J ends were trimmed by 2 bases and 9 bases, with 11 bases remaining between them. Germline CDR1 and CDR2: MNHNS and SASEGT. As DNA, the CDR3 is TGTGCCAGCAGTGAACCGGGGTTCGGTTCACCCCTCCACTTT. Protein sequence: CASSEPGFGSPLHF.

The rearrangement links TRBV6-2 or TRBV6-3 to TRBJ1-1; 7 bases are shared with TRBD1. Germline loops: CDR1 MNHEY, CDR2 SVGEGT. V gave up 6 bases and J gave up 0 bases; unmatched junction bases: 10. There are 16 residues in the CDR3. The DNA for the CDR3 is TGTGCCAGCAGCCCTGGACAGGCGAGGATGAACACTGAAGCTTTCTTT. The encoded protein is CASSPGQARMNTEAFF.

The chain is built from TRBV18 and TRBJ1-2; 10 nucleotides align to TRBD1. J lost 7 bases, V lost 2 bases, and 7 bases had no gene match. The CDR3 covers 15 residues. Germline V gene data show CDR1 as KGHSH and CDR2 as LQKENI. The CDR3 DNA reads as TGTGCCAGCTCACCAACCGGGACAGGGGAATTTGGCTACACCTTC. This sequence encodes CASSPTGTGEFGYTF.

This chain uses TRBV30 with TRBJ1-5; 8 nucleotides align to TRBD1. Germline trimming cut 2 bases from V and 8 bases from J; bases unmatched to any gene: 11. The CDR3 totals 15 residues. Germline CDR1 GTSNPN, CDR2 SVGIG (reference sequence). CDR3 sequence (DNA): TGTGCCTGGAGTACTGGGACAGGCGTTGCGGAGCCCCAGCATTTT. This sequence encodes CAWSTGTGVAEPQHF.

The chain carries TRBV6-5 and TRBJ1-2, with 9 bases lining up with TRBD1. CDR3 length equals 14 residues. V gave up 2 bases and J gave up 8 bases; unmatched junction bases: 6. CDR1 MNHEY and CDR2 SVGAGI come from the germline V gene. The CDR3 here is CASSYRDRAAGYTF. Written as DNA, the CDR3 is TGTGCCAGCAGTTACCGGGACAGGGCCGCGGGCTACACCTTC.

The chain has TRBV10-3 and TRBJ2-2; the D is unclear. Deletions cut 0 bases from V and 6 bases from J, with 2 bases between. Germline V CDR1 and CDR2: ENHRY, SYGVKD. The CDR3 consists of 12 residues. The CDR3 loop is CAISESAGELFF. CDR3 DNA: TGTGCCATCAGTGAGTCCGCCGGGGAGCTGTTTTTT.

The chain recombines TRBV5-3 with TRBJ1-2, with TRBD1 identical over 11 bases. TRBV5-3 is an open reading frame, and its role is uncertain. Trimming removed 9 bases from V and 1 base from J; junction bases left unmatched: 8. This CDR3 comprises 15 residues. CDR3 in amino acids: CATADRGLINYGYTF. The CDR3 DNA follows: TGTGCCACAGCGGACAGGGGGCTCATTAACTATGGCTACACCTTC.

V gene TRBV27 combines with J gene TRBJ1-2; maybe TRBD1 (6 bases). CDR3 length: 13 residues. V was pared by 6 bases and J by 6 bases, with 14 bases between. Germline values: CDR1 MNHEY, CDR2 SMNVEV (reference sequence). The CDR3 region has the DNA TGTGCCAGCAGCTACAGGGCTTTCAATGGCTACACCTTC. It yields the protein CASSYRAFNGYTF.

Only a few counts were recorded for this clone. This chain links TRBV2 with TRBJ1-2; 7 nucleotides match TRBD1. The ends lost 4 bases at V and 4 bases at J; junction bases unmatched: 6. The CDR3 sequence is 14 residues long. CDR1 and CDR2 (germline): SNHLY, FYNNEI. CDR3 bases: TGTGCCAGCAGTGTGGGACAGTTAAGCTATGGCTACACCTTC. Its protein is CASSVGQLSYGYTF. Drawing the rest from reference TRBV2 and TRBJ1-2, the complete variable domain is EPEVTQTPSHQVTQMGQEVILRCVPISNHLYFYWYRQILGQKVEFLVSFYNNEISEKSEIFDDQFSVERPDGSNFTLKIRSTKLEDSAMYFCASSVGQLSYGYTFGSGTRLTVV.